The present entry profiles one T cell receptor (beta chain) with its context. The data stem from a study of blood T cell repertoires in COVID-19. The CDR3 is 15 residues long. The germline gives CDR1 MNHNS, CDR2 SASEGT. The V and J ends lost 4 bases and 5 bases respectively, with 12 bases between them. This table comes from immunoSEQ multiplex PCR, and its TCRdb copy is limited to in-frame clones, with some not included. The sample has around 250,000 clones; about 86% are singletons. The sample consisted of peripheral blood. The chain uses TRBV6-1 and TRBJ1-6; D possibly corresponds to TRBD1 (5 bases). This sequence originates from a man in his fifties or sixties with acute or convalescent COVID-19. The CDR3 DNA sequence: TGTGCCAGCAGTGCACTCTGGGGGGATAATTCACCCCTCCACTTT. Amino acids: CASSALWGDNSPLHF.